These 30 T cell receptor beta chains originate from one sample sequenced in a study of T cell responses to AZD1222 COVID-19 vaccine. Repertoires were generated with immunoSEQ multiplex PCR, while TCRdb's copy carries only in-frame clones and drops some. The data contain 140,000 to 150,000 clones, 75% to 90% of them singletons. The sequencing here drew on peripheral blood, taken on day 0 of AZD1222 vaccination. These receptors all stem from an adult in good health.

The chain is built from TRBV28 and TRBJ1-1; D remains ambiguous. The V gene lost 5 bases and the J gene lost 4 bases, with 14 bases spanning the gap. Germline values: CDR1 MDHEN, CDR2 SYDVKM. There are 14 residues in the CDR3. The CDR3 here is CASSPVGPITEAFF. As DNA, the CDR3 is TGTGCCAGCAGTCCTGTAGGCCCGATCACTGAAGCTTTCTTT.

The chain joins TRBV25-1 to TRBJ1-3; D is unresolved. This CDR3 region has 16 residues. Trimming stripped 5 bases from V and 0 bases from J, with 14 bases between. The germline V gene encodes CDR1 MGHDK and CDR2 SYGVNS. The CDR3 here is CASSRPHSVSGNTIYF. CDR3 coding DNA: TGTGCCAGCAGTCGCCCCCATTCTGTCTCTGGAAACACCATATATTTT.

This chain's CDR3 is CASSSRTSDGYLYF. The CDR3 DNA reads TGTGCCAGCAGTTCGCGGACTAGCGACGGTTATTTGTACTTC. The chain links TRBV6-6 to TRBJ2-7, with TRBD2 matching 9 bases. With V trimmed by 4 bases and J by 12 bases, 13 bases remained unmatched. The germline CDR1 and CDR2 sequences are MNHNY and SVGAGI (reference sequence). This CDR3 region has 14 residues.

The V gene is TRBV23-1, the J gene TRBJ1-6; D remains unclear. TRBV23-1 is reported as an ORF; its role is uncertain. CDR3 size: 18 residues. V gave up 11 bases and J gave up 0 bases, with 23 bases separating them. CDR3 in DNA: TGCGCCGGAGGCCTGCGGCTCCACCTAAGCTCCTATAATTCACCCCTCCACTTT. Its translation: CAGGLRLHLSSYNSPLHF.

The CDR3 sequence: CASYRLWGQGGYTQYF. CDR3 nucleotide sequence: TGTGCCAGCTACCGTCTGTGGGGACAGGGAGGTTATACGCAGTATTTT. The rearrangement joins TRBV2 to TRBJ2-3, with TRBD1 identical over 9 bases. The CDR3 consists of 16 residues. Trimming removed 8 bases from V and 7 bases from J; junction bases left unmatched: 16. The germline V gene encodes CDR1 SNHLY and CDR2 FYNNEI.

The chain carries TRBV7-9 and TRBJ1-5, with D uncertain. CDR1 is SEHNR and CDR2 is FQNEAQ in the germline V gene (reference sequence). Trimming stripped 5 bases from V and 0 bases from J, with 8 bases between. The CDR3 sequence is 14 residues long. The CDR3 coding sequence is TGTGCCAGCAGCGCGGACTATAGCAATCAGCCCCAGCATTTT. Translation gives CASSADYSNQPQHF. The full variable domain, with the rest looked up from reference TRBV7-9 and TRBJ1-5, is DTGVSQNPRHKITKRGQNVTFRCDPISEHNRLYWYRQTLGQGPEFLTYFQNEAQLEKSRLLSDRFSAERPKGSFSTLEIQRTEQGDSAMYLCASSADYSNQPQHFGDGTRLSIL.

CDR3: CASSQYQGYNSPLHF. In DNA, the CDR3 is TGTGCCAGCTCACAATACCAGGGCTATAATTCACCCCTCCACTTT. The chain employs TRBV18 and TRBJ1-6, with a tentative D call TRBD1 (5 bases). V gave up 4 bases and J gave up 3 bases, with 10 bases separating them. This CDR3 is 15 amino acids long. Germline loops: CDR1 KGHSH, CDR2 LQKENI.

The chain uses TRBV5-1 and TRBJ2-5; TRBD2 matches at 16 bases. V gave up 0 bases and J gave up 5 bases; unmatched junction bases: 4. Looked up from germline, CDR1 is SGHRS and CDR2 is YFSETQ. The CDR3 totals 17 residues. The CDR3 DNA follows: TGCGCCAGCAGCTTGGCCGGGGGACTAGCGGGAGGGGAGACCCAGTACTTC. The encoded protein is CASSLAGGLAGGETQYF.

The chain carries TRBV10-3 and TRBJ2-5; 10 bases are a match to TRBD1. CDR1 and CDR2 from the germline V gene are ENHRY and SYGVKD. CDR3 length: 13 amino acids. With 10 bases clipped from V and 4 bases from J, the junction kept 6 bases outside the gene matches. The CDR3 bases are TGTGCCACCCGGGACAGGGGTCGAGAGACCCAGTACTTC. Amino acid sequence: CATRDRGRETQYF.

V gene TRBV7-9 combines with J gene TRBJ1-2; the D is unclear. This CDR3 has 15 residues. The germline gives CDR1 SEHNR, CDR2 FQNEAQ (reference sequence). With 2 bases removed from V and 2 bases from J, the gap between germline ends came to 12 bases. The DNA for the CDR3 is TGTGCCAGCAGCTTATACAGTACAAAAAACTATGGCTACACCTTC. Its translation: CASSLYSTKNYGYTF.

V and J are TRBV6-6 and TRBJ1-3; D is unresolved. The V gene's germline CDR1 is MNHNY and CDR2 SVGAGI (reference sequence). Trimming stripped 8 bases from V and 0 bases from J, with 8 bases between. This CDR3 has 13 residues. CDR3 bases: TGTGCCAGCCAACCCTTCTCTGGAAACACCATATATTTT. This gives the protein CASQPFSGNTIYF.

Comment on this clone: Distinct nucleotide sequences in the sample also encode this CDR3. The chain recombines TRBV3-1 (or the pseudogene TRBV3-2) with TRBJ2-2, with 9 bases fitting TRBD2. CDR1 is LGHDT, CDR2 YNNKEL, per germline (reference sequence). The CDR3 loop spans 16 amino acids. V shed 2 bases, J shed 3 bases, and the junction held 4 bases outside the gene matches. The CDR3 loop is CASSQLAGGDTGELFF. The CDR3 region has the DNA TGTGCCAGCAGCCAACTCGCGGGGGGGGACACCGGGGAGCTGTTTTTT.

This chain uses TRBV19 with TRBJ1-2; TRBD1 matches 7 bases. Germline V gives CDR1 LNHDA, CDR2 SQIVND (reference sequence). This CDR3 comprises 14 residues. Trimming at V came to 3 bases and at J to 4 bases, leaving 5 bases not matched to a gene. The CDR3 DNA is TGTGCCAGTAGTATGGGGACAGACTTCTATGGCTACACCTTC. Its translation: CASSMGTDFYGYTF.

The V gene is TRBV5-1, the J gene TRBJ2-1; no definite D call. The CDR3 extends over 10 amino acids. CDR1 SGHRS and CDR2 YFSETQ come from the germline V gene. Trimming removed 7 bases at V and 7 bases at J, with 6 bases between. As DNA, the CDR3 is TGCGCCAGCGGGGTGAATGAGCAGTTCTTC. Its protein product is CASGVNEQFF.

The gene calls are TRBV25-1 and TRBJ1-2; TRBD1 matches 7 bases. V dropped 2 bases and J dropped 4; count of bases not matched to a gene: 1. The CDR3 totals 13 residues. Germline lookup yields CDR1 MGHDK and CDR2 SYGVNS. CDR3 amino acids: CASSEGTVYGYTF. CDR3 in DNA: TGTGCCAGCAGTGAAGGGACAGTCTATGGCTACACCTTC.

V gene TRBV6-5 combines with J gene TRBJ2-7, with D maybe TRBD1 (6 bases). Trimming shortened V by 7 bases and J by 3 bases, and 10 bases separated the two germline ends. From germline, CDR1 is MNHEY and CDR2 SVGAGI. The CDR3 totals 12 residues. CDR3 protein: CASTRGHYEQYF. DNA for the CDR3: TGTGCCAGCACTAGGGGACACTACGAGCAGTACTTC.

The chain has TRBV4-1 and TRBJ2-5, with no clear D. CDR3 length: 13 residues. Trimming took 3 bases from V and 1 from J, leaving 6 bases between them. Germline CDR1 MGHRA, CDR2 YSYEKL. This CDR3 reads CASSQALQETQYF. CDR3 nucleotides: TGCGCCAGCAGCCAGGCTCTCCAAGAGACCCAGTACTTC.

This clone came up a few times. The chain employs TRBV3-1 (or the pseudogene TRBV3-2) and TRBJ1-5; D might be TRBD1 (5 bases). The CDR3 is made up of 12 amino acids. Deletions cut 0 bases from V and 11 bases from J, with 8 bases between. The V gene's germline CDR1 is LGHDT and CDR2 YNNKEL (reference sequence). The CDR3 DNA follows: TGTGCCAGCAGCCAAGAATGGGGGGCCCAGCATTTT. As protein: CASSQEWGAQHF.

The chain recombines TRBV19 with TRBJ1-1, with no clear D. Per the germline V gene, CDR1 is LNHDA and CDR2 is SQIVND (reference sequence). The germline V and J ends were trimmed by 6 bases and 0 bases, with 8 bases remaining between them. The CDR3 is made up of 13 amino acids. The CDR3, as DNA: TGTGCCAGTAGCTTCGAAGTGAACACTGAAGCTTTCTTT. It codes for CASSFEVNTEAFF.

This chain joins TRBV2 and TRBJ2-1, with D unclear. CDR3 size: 15 residues. Germline V CDR1 and CDR2: SNHLY, FYNNEI. Trimming left V 4 bases short and J 2 bases short, with 12 bases between. The CDR3 loop is CASSGEPPAYNEQFF. CDR3 nucleotides: TGTGCCAGCAGTGGCGAGCCCCCAGCCTACAATGAGCAGTTCTTC. Complete variable domain (other parts from reference TRBV2 and TRBJ2-1): EPEVTQTPSHQVTQMGQEVILRCVPISNHLYFYWYRQILGQKVEFLVSFYNNEISEKSEIFDDQFSVERPDGSNFTLKIRSTKLEDSAMYFCASSGEPPAYNEQFFGPGTRLTVL.

This clone was recorded only once. Other DNA sequences from this sample encode an identical CDR3 as well. This chain links TRBV6-5 with TRBJ2-1, with TRBD2 matching 7 bases. The V segment lost 2 bases and the J segment 0 bases; nucleotides outside the gene matches: 1. Germline CDR1 MNHEY, CDR2 SVGAGI. The CDR3 totals 15 residues. The CDR3 here is CASSYGGSSYNEQFF. DNA of the CDR3: TGTGCCAGCAGTTACGGCGGGAGCTCCTACAATGAGCAGTTCTTC.

This chain connects TRBV4-1 to TRBJ2-4; D call uncertain. CDR1 and CDR2 (germline): MGHRA, YSYEKL. V gave up 0 bases and J gave up 3 bases, with 12 bases separating them. This CDR3 has 16 amino acids. In DNA form, the CDR3 reads TGCGCCAGCAGCCAAGATGGACGAAATTTCAAAAACATTCAGTACTTC. It codes for CASSQDGRNFKNIQYF.

The chain has TRBV30 and TRBJ1-2; D is unclear. V was trimmed by 5 bases and J by 8 bases, leaving 15 bases between them. The germline CDR1 and CDR2 sequences are GTSNPN and SVGIG (reference sequence). The CDR3 length is 12 residues. This CDR3 reads CAWGSYTGGYTF. As DNA, the CDR3 is TGTGCCTGGGGCTCCTACACGGGGGGCTACACCTTC.

The genes are TRBV29-1 and TRBJ1-1; D might be TRBD1 (6 bases). Trimming took 8 bases from V and 6 from J, leaving 16 bases between them. Germline V CDR1 and CDR2: SQVTM, ANQGSEA. The CDR3 runs to 12 residues. The CDR3 reads CSLKRGAPEAFF. The CDR3 DNA follows: TGCAGCCTCAAGAGGGGGGCCCCTGAAGCTTTCTTT.

This clone appeared a single time. The chain carries TRBV5-1 and TRBJ1-2; the D gene is possibly TRBD1 (5 bases). CDR1 is SGHRS and CDR2 is YFSETQ in the germline V gene. Trimming took off 4 bases at V and 8 bases at J, with 12 bases between the two ends. CDR3 size: 12 residues. CDR3 sequence (DNA): TGCGCCAGCAGCATGGGACCCGACGGCTACACCTTC. It yields the protein CASSMGPDGYTF. The complete variable domain, with remaining parts taken from reference TRBV5-1 and TRBJ1-2, reads KAGVTQTPRYLIKTRGQQVTLSCSPISGHRSVSWYQQTPGQGLQFLFEYFSETQRNKGNFPGRFSGRQFSNSRSEMNVSTLELGDSALYLCASSMGPDGYTFGSGTRLTVV.

As DNA, the CDR3 is TGTGCCAGCAGCAGGGGACTAGCGGGGGGGGAGACCCAGTACTTC. Encoded protein: CASSRGLAGGETQYF. The rearrangement joins TRBV7-6 to TRBJ2-5; 16 nucleotides agree with TRBD2. CDR3 length: 15 amino acids. Trimming took 5 bases from V and 5 from J; bases not matched to a gene: 2. Germline V CDR1 and CDR2: SGHVS, FNYEAQ.

The gene calls are TRBV4-1 and TRBJ2-2, with D perhaps TRBD2 (6 bases). CDR1 is MGHRA and CDR2 is YSYEKL in the germline V gene. The V and J ends lost 0 bases and 5 bases respectively, with 13 bases between them. CDR3 length: 16 amino acids. CDR3 amino acids: CASSQDPGVVTGELFF. The CDR3 DNA is TGCGCCAGCAGCCAAGACCCGGGAGTCGTTACCGGGGAGCTGTTTTTT.

The chain links TRBV5-4 to TRBJ2-2; 10 bases agree with TRBD1. This CDR3 is 15 amino acids long. Germline values: CDR1 SGHNT, CDR2 YYREEE (reference sequence). Trimming removed 3 bases from V and 7 bases from J; junction bases left unmatched: 6. The chain's CDR3 is CASSSWDRGNGELFF. The CDR3 bases are TGTGCCAGCAGCTCCTGGGACAGGGGAAACGGGGAGCTGTTTTTT.

The chain uses TRBV19 and TRBJ2-5; TRBD1 matches 8 bases. Trimming cost V 8 bases and J 2 bases; bases outside gene matches: 7. The CDR3 has 14 residues. The germline V gene has CDR1 LNHDA and CDR2 SQIVND (reference sequence). CDR3 region: CASRKQGGQETQYF. The CDR3 nucleotides are TGTGCCAGTCGCAAACAGGGGGGACAAGAGACCCAGTACTTC.

The chain couples TRBV27 to TRBJ1-2; TRBD1 might be the D (5 bases). CDR3 size: 15 residues. V lost 5 bases to trimming and J lost 4 bases, with 17 bases between them. Germline CDR1 reads MNHEY; CDR2 reads SMNVEV (reference sequence). CDR3 sequence reads: CASSPAWDRLYGYTF. As DNA, the CDR3 is TGTGCCAGCAGTCCGGCTTGGGACCGTCTCTATGGCTACACCTTC.